This T cell receptor (beta chain) came from a study of blood T cell repertoires in COVID-19. Study-level information: Acute-phase and convalescent COVID-19 samples originated in the United States, Italy and Spain. In each case, the material was cDNA or gDNA derived from T cells, B-cell-depleted T cells, or PBMCs.

Germline V gene lookup returns CDR1 SGHTA and CDR2 FQGNSA. The length of the CDR3 is 14 residues. Trimming pared 2 bases from V and 3 bases from J, leaving 10 bases between. Source study methods: Amplification from reference gene primers served as the basis for estimated nucleated cell counts. Assay: immunoSEQ multiplex PCR; the TCRdb copy retains only in-frame clones and omits some. V, J and clone size were drawn from that table, and D and trimming were deduced from the DNA. The sample has about 190,000 clones; roughly 80% are singletons. Sample: peripheral blood. This TCR came from a middle-aged man who had recovered from COVID-19. This rearrangement joins TRBV7-2 to TRBJ2-5; tentatively, D is TRBD1 (6 bases). CDR3 DNA sequence: TGTGCCAGCAGCTTACAGGCAGGGGAAGAGACCCAGTACTTC. Its translation: CASSLQAGEETQYF. The entire variable domain, with the rest obtained from reference TRBV7-2 and TRBJ2-5, is as follows: GAGVSQSPSNKVTEKGKDVELRCDPISGHTALYWYRQSLGQGLEFLIYFQGNSAPDKSGLPSDRFSAERTGGSVSTLTIQRTQQEDSAVYLCASSLQAGEETQYFGPGTRLLVL.